The next 29 T cell receptor beta chains were all read from a single sample in a study of human T cells and chemical hapten exposure. Time point noted: healthy volunteer bleed at 2 weeks. The total RNA was obtained from whole blood that was not fractionated. A single record per CDR3 protein comes from TCRdb applying MiXCR to the RACE reads. The table includes over 85,000 distinct CDR3 sequences, about 8.7% detected once. What was sequenced was whole blood. The receptors come from a female donor in good health. Some clones in this sample may be carry-over from other donors' samples.

There are many counts of this clonotype. The chain has TRBV29-1 and TRBJ2-2, with 8 bases fitting TRBD2. The CDR3 is 15 residues long. CDR1 is SQVTM, CDR2 ANQGSEA, per germline. V lost 7 bases and J lost 2; bases outside the gene matches: 9. CDR3 amino acids: CSARLALRNTGELFF. The CDR3 bases are TGCAGCGCCAGACTAGCGCTCAGAAACACCGGGGAGCTGTTTTTT.

Ten or more counts support this clonotype. The V gene is TRBV7-9, the J gene TRBJ2-2; D not resolved. The CDR3 loop spans 14 amino acids. Germline CDR1 and CDR2: SEHNR and FQNEAQ (reference sequence). V was pared by 3 bases and J by 0 bases, with 5 bases between. The CDR3: CASSFLANTGELFF. For the CDR3, the DNA is TGTGCCAGCAGCTTTCTAGCGAACACCGGGGAGCTGTTTTTT.

This clonotype was recorded many times. The CDR3 DNA reads as TGCAGTGCGGACAGGGGGGAGGCAACAGATACGCAGTATTTT. Its protein is CSADRGEATDTQYF. V is TRBV20-1 and J is TRBJ2-3, with 10 bases that match TRBD1. Germline CDR1 and CDR2: DFQATT and SNEGSKA (reference sequence). J gave up 3 bases and V 6 bases, and 6 bases lay outside the gene matches. There are 14 residues in the CDR3.

This clonotype was detected ten times or more. The rearrangement uses TRBV6-5 and TRBJ2-7; 9 bases match TRBD2. Germline lookup yields CDR1 MNHEY and CDR2 SVGAGI. The CDR3 is 14 amino acids. V gave up 2 bases and J gave up 7 bases; unmatched junction bases: 6. For the CDR3, the DNA is TGTGCCAGCAGTTACGTAGCGGGAGTGGAAGAGCAGTACTTC. Its translation is CASSYVAGVEEQYF.

The gene calls are TRBV2 and TRBJ2-1; 16 nucleotides line up with TRBD2. V shed 0 bases and J 9 bases; nucleotides not matched to a gene: 2. This CDR3 contains 16 residues. Per the germline V gene, CDR1 is SNHLY and CDR2 is FYNNEI. CDR3 in amino acids: CASSEAGTSGRAEQFF. In nucleotides, the CDR3 is TGTGCCAGCAGTGAAGCTGGGACTAGCGGGAGGGCTGAGCAGTTCTTC.

This clonotype was seen more than once but under ten times. This rearrangement joins TRBV7-2 to TRBJ2-7; the match to TRBD1 covers 7 bases. V shed 4 bases and J 2 bases; nucleotides not matched to a gene: 5. Germline values: CDR1 SGHTA, CDR2 FQGNSA. CDR3 size: 14 residues. The CDR3 region is CASSSGQLTYEQYF. The CDR3 nucleotides read TGTGCCAGCAGCTCGGGACAGCTAACCTACGAGCAGTACTTC.

This clonotype was found a few times. This chain joins TRBV9 and TRBJ1-6, with 7 bases fitting TRBD1. V lost 7 bases to trimming and J lost 7 bases; unmatched junction nucleotides: 2. The germline V gene has CDR1 SGDLS and CDR2 YYNGEE. The CDR3 runs 12 residues. The CDR3: CASGGQNSPLHF. The CDR3 region has the DNA TGTGCCAGCGGGGGACAGAATTCACCCCTCCACTTT.

This rearrangement joins TRBV9 to TRBJ2-7; D is possibly TRBD1 or TRBD2 (5 bases each). This CDR3 comprises 16 residues. The germline V gene encodes CDR1 SGDLS and CDR2 YYNGEE. Trimming cost V 6 bases and J 0 bases, with 19 bases left between them. The CDR3 DNA reads as TGTGCCAGCAACTCCAGGGTGTGGGGACCCTCCTACGAGCAGTACTTC. It translates to CASNSRVWGPSYEQYF.

The chain recombines TRBV20-1 with TRBJ1-6; weak D call: TRBD1 (5 bases). Germline V gives CDR1 DFQATT, CDR2 SNEGSKA (reference sequence). Trimming pared 0 bases from V and 11 bases from J, leaving 17 bases between. This CDR3 spans 15 amino acids. The CDR3 loop is CSARETGDARAPLHF. The CDR3 DNA reads TGCAGTGCTAGAGAGACCGGGGACGCTAGGGCACCCCTCCACTTT.

The chain has TRBV5-6 and TRBJ1-2; D possibly corresponds to TRBD1 (6 bases). The CDR3 is made up of 17 amino acids. Germline V lookup: CDR1 SGHDT, CDR2 YYEEEE. V lost 2 bases, J lost 5 bases, and 22 bases lay in between. CDR3 bases: TGTGCCAGCAGCTTTTCCGGGGGCACAATCACGCAGTATGGCTACACCTTC. Residues: CASSFSGGTITQYGYTF.

The genes are TRBV20-1 and TRBJ2-1, with D maybe TRBD2 (5 bases). The V gene lost 4 bases and the J gene lost 14 bases, with 6 bases spanning the gap. This CDR3 has 8 amino acids. Germline assignment: CDR1 DFQATT and CDR2 SNEGSKA (reference sequence). This chain's CDR3 is CSAIGKFF. The DNA for the CDR3 is TGCAGTGCTATCGGGAAGTTCTTC.

The table lists this clonotype with many counts. The J gene is TRBJ2-2, the V gene TRBV21-1. TRBV21-1 is designated a pseudogene. CDR3 size: 15 residues. DNA for the CDR3: TGTGCCAGCAGCAAACCCCAAGAAGTAACCGGGGAGCTGTTTTTT. It is translated as CASSKPQEVTGELFF.

The chain combines TRBV23-1 with TRBJ2-1; TRBD2 might be the D (6 bases). TRBV23-1 is identified as an open reading frame with a role that is uncertain. CDR3 size: 17 residues. Trimming removed 0 bases at V and 2 bases at J, with 14 bases between. CDR3 in DNA: TGCGCCAGCAGTCAATCGGGGAGGACGAGGACCTACAATGAGCAGTTCTTC. Its protein product is CASSQSGRTRTYNEQFF.

This clonotype was counted ten times or more. The chain is built from TRBV20-1 and TRBJ2-7; 9 positions agree with TRBD1. CDR3 length equals 14 residues. J gave up 2 bases and V 4 bases, and 6 bases lay outside the gene matches. CDR1 is DFQATT, CDR2 SNEGSKA, per germline (reference sequence). The CDR3 nucleotides are TGCAGTGCTAAAGGACAGGGGAGAACCTACGAGCAGTACTTC. Amino acids: CSAKGQGRTYEQYF.

This clonotype has at least ten counts. The chain couples TRBV24-1 to TRBJ1-1; D gene uncertain. CDR3 size: 13 residues. V was trimmed by 2 bases and J by 1 base, leaving 4 bases between them. Germline lookup yields CDR1 KGHDR and CDR2 SFDVKD. CDR3: CATSDSGNTEAFF. CDR3 DNA sequence: TGTGCCACCAGTGATTCTGGGAACACTGAAGCTTTCTTT.

This chain uses TRBV6-1 with TRBJ2-7; TRBD1 agrees at 9 bases. Germline values: CDR1 MNHNS, CDR2 SASEGT. Trimming cost V 5 bases and J 3 bases; bases outside gene matches: 8. The CDR3 runs 15 residues. CDR3 sequence reads: CASSQGQGILYEQYF. The DNA of the CDR3 is TGTGCCAGCAGTCAGGGACAGGGTATCCTCTACGAGCAGTACTTC.

This clonotype was counted a few times. The rearrangement links TRBV7-9 to TRBJ2-2, with D unclear. V was trimmed by 3 bases and J by 1 base, leaving 6 bases between them. This CDR3 spans 14 amino acids. The germline V gene has CDR1 SEHNR and CDR2 FQNEAQ (reference sequence). In DNA form, the CDR3 reads TGTGCCAGCAGCTTGCTGCTGAACACCGGGGAGCTGTTTTTT. Residues: CASSLLLNTGELFF.

This clonotype was observed a handful of times. The chain links TRBV4-3 to TRBJ1-5, with D uncertain. The CDR3 consists of 17 residues. Looked up from germline, CDR1 is LGHNA and CDR2 is YSLEER. The germline V and J ends were trimmed by 1 base and 0 bases, with 13 bases remaining between them. As DNA, the CDR3 is TGCGCCAGCAGCCAAGGTTACGCTAGTGGTAGCAATCAGCCCCAGCATTTT. It yields the protein CASSQGYASGSNQPQHF.

Ten or more counts support this clonotype. J is TRBJ1-5 and V is TRBV3-1, with 9 bases aligning to TRBD1. Germline lookup yields CDR1 LGHDT and CDR2 YNNKEL (reference sequence). V shed 1 base and J 2 bases; nucleotides not matched to a gene: 0. CDR3 length: 15 amino acids. CDR3 sequence reads: CASSQGQGGNQPQHF. The CDR3 bases are TGTGCCAGCAGCCAAGGACAGGGGGGCAATCAGCCCCAGCATTTT. Using reference TRBV3-1 and TRBJ1-5 for the parts outside the CDR3, the full variable domain is DTAVSQTPKYLVTQMGNDKSIKCEQNLGHDTMYWYKQDSKKFLKIMFSYNNKELIINETVPNRFSPKSPDKAHLNLHINSLELGDSAVYFCASSQGQGGNQPQHFGDGTRLSIL.

This clonotype was detected ten times or more. This chain uses TRBV6-9 with TRBJ2-1, with D tentatively TRBD2 (6 bases). V lost 5 bases and J lost 3, with 20 bases in between. The CDR3 spans 17 residues. CDR1 and CDR2 from the germline V gene are MNHGY and SVAAGI. CDR3 nucleotide sequence: TGTGCCAGCAGTAGCTCCCCACTAGCTATGAGCTACAATGAGCAGTTCTTC. Its translation: CASSSSPLAMSYNEQFF.

The chain couples TRBV5-1 to TRBJ2-3; 10 bases line up with TRBD1. The CDR3 runs to 15 residues. From germline, CDR1 is SGHRS and CDR2 YFSETQ. J lost 4 bases, V lost 2 bases, and 4 bases had no gene match. The CDR3 nucleotides are TGCGCCAGCAGCTTAGGACAGGGGGGCGCAGATACGCAGTATTTT. Its protein is CASSLGQGGADTQYF. Combining the CDR3 with reference TRBV5-1 and TRBJ2-3 gives the whole variable domain KAGVTQTPRYLIKTRGQQVTLSCSPISGHRSVSWYQQTPGQGLQFLFEYFSETQRNKGNFPGRFSGRQFSNSRSEMNVSTLELGDSALYLCASSLGQGGADTQYFGPGTRLTVL.

Many counts were recorded for this clonotype. The chain links TRBV25-1 to TRBJ2-1; possibly TRBD2 for D (6 bases). Trimming took off 6 bases at V and 5 bases at J, with 14 bases between the two ends. CDR3 length: 14 amino acids. Looked up from germline, CDR1 is MGHDK and CDR2 is SYGVNS. The DNA for the CDR3 is TGTGCCAGCAGAGAGGAGGGTGGGAACAATGAGCAGTTCTTC. It specifies CASREEGGNNEQFF.

This clonotype was found a few times. The chain combines TRBV5-1 with TRBJ1-1; unclear D gene. Germline CDR1 SGHRS, CDR2 YFSETQ. This CDR3 region has 15 residues. V lost 0 bases and J 4 bases, leaving 13 bases between the germline ends. The DNA for the CDR3 is TGCGCCAGCAGCTTGGTATTGTCACGGAGCACTGAAGCTTTCTTT. It yields the protein CASSLVLSRSTEAFF.

This clonotype was found many times. This sequence joins TRBV29-1 and TRBJ2-3, with TRBD2 identical over 8 bases. Germline CDR1 and CDR2: SQVTM and ANQGSEA. V was clipped by 2 bases and J by 4 bases; unmatched bases: 11. The CDR3 loop spans 16 amino acids. CDR3 nucleotide sequence: TGCAGCGTTGAACACCGACTAGCGACGGGACCAGATACGCAGTATTTT. Protein sequence: CSVEHRLATGPDTQYF.

This clonotype was observed at least ten times. The chain employs TRBV7-9 and TRBJ2-5; no definite D call. V was trimmed by 4 bases and J by 5 bases, leaving 11 bases between them. Per the germline V gene, CDR1 is SEHNR and CDR2 is FQNEAQ (reference sequence). The CDR3 is 13 amino acids. CDR3: CASSSSPTETQYF. The CDR3 region has the DNA TGTGCCAGCAGCTCTTCGCCAACCGAGACCCAGTACTTC.

This chain links TRBV24-1 with TRBJ2-3; weak D call: TRBD1 (6 bases). Germline CDR1 KGHDR, CDR2 SFDVKD. This CDR3 has 16 amino acids. V lost 4 bases and J 3 bases, leaving 16 bases between the germline ends. CDR3 sequence reads: CATSDAGQLGTDTQYF. The CDR3 DNA follows: TGTGCCACCAGTGACGCCGGACAGTTGGGGACAGATACGCAGTATTTT.

This clonotype came up many times. V usage is TRBV5-1 and J usage is TRBJ2-3, with a tentative D call TRBD2 (5 bases). Germline CDR1 and CDR2: SGHRS and YFSETQ. CDR3 size: 14 residues. Trimming removed 1 base from V and 5 bases from J, with 11 bases in between. The DNA of the CDR3 is TGCGCCAGCAGCTTGTCGGCACGGGGAGATACGCAGTATTTT. Translated: CASSLSARGDTQYF.

This clonotype has a handful of counts. The CDR3 DNA follows: TGTGCCAGCAGTTCCCCCGGGACTAGCGGTTACAATGAGCAGTTCTTC. It specifies CASSSPGTSGYNEQFF. The rearrangement joins TRBV27 to TRBJ2-1; TRBD2 aligns across 11 bases. Germline CDR1 is MNHEY and CDR2 is SMNVEV (reference sequence). The trim removed 4 bases at V and 4 bases at J, leaving 6 bases unmatched. The CDR3 runs to 16 residues.

The J gene is TRBJ2-7, the V gene TRBV4-1; D gene ambiguous. The CDR3 is made up of 15 amino acids. Per the germline V gene, CDR1 is MGHRA and CDR2 is YSYEKL. Trimming took 4 bases from V and 0 from J, leaving 13 bases between them. The CDR3: CASSPTLGFSYEQYF. The CDR3, as DNA: TGCGCCAGCAGCCCTACGTTGGGGTTCTCCTACGAGCAGTACTTC.